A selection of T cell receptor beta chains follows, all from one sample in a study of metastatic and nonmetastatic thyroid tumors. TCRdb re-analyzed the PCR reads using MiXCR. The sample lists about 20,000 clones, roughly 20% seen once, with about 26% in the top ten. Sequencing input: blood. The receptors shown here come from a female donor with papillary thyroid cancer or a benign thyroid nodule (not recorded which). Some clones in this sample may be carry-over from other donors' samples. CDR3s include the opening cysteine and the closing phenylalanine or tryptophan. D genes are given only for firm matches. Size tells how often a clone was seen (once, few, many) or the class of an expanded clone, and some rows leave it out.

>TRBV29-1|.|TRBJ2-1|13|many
CSVGKVSYNEQFF
TGCAGCGTTGGTAAGGTCTCGTACAATGAGCAGTTCTTC
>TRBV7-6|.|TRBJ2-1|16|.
CASSALFLAGLDEQLF
TGTGCCAGCAGCGCGTTATTCCTCGCAGGACTTGATGAGCAGCTCTTC
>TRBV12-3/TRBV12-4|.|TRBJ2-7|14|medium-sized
CASSSPGMRDEQYF
TGTGCCAGCAGTTCGCCAGGGATGAGGGACGAGCAGTACTTC
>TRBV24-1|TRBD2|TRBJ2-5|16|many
CATSQVWTRTRETQYF
TGTGCCACCAGTCAGGTGTGGACTAGAACCAGGGAGACCCAGTACTTC
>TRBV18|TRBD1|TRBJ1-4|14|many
CASSPGQGGEKLFF
TGTGCCAGCTCGCCCGGACAGGGGGGGGAAAAACTGTTTTTT
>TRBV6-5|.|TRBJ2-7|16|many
CASSYPPFRYLREQYF
TGTGCCAGCAGTTACCCCCCATTTCGATATCTGCGCGAGCAGTACTTC
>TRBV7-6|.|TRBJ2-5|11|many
CASSPSRTQYF
TGTGCCAGCAGCCCGTCGAGGACCCAGTACTTC
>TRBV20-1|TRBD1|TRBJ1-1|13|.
CSAEGQGWTEAFF
TGCAGTGCTGAGGGACAGGGGTGGACTGAAGCTTTCTTT
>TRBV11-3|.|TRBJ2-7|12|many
CASSLGVYEQYF
TGTGCCAGCAGCTTAGGGGTTTACGAGCAGTACTTC
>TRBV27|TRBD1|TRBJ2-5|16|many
CASSPKWGQGRETQYF
TGTGCCAGCAGCCCAAAATGGGGACAGGGTCGAGAGACCCAGTACTTC
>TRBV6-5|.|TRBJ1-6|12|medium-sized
CASSYAGSPLHF
TGTGCCAGCAGTTACGCGGGATCACCCCTCCACTTT
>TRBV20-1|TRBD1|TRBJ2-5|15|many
CSANPSGGWGETQYF
TGCAGTGCTAATCCTTCAGGGGGCTGGGGAGAGACCCAGTACTTC
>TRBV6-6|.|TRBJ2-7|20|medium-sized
CASSYAGSVTPQSLYYEQYF
TGTGCCAGCAGTTACGCAGGTTCAGTAACCCCCCAGTCCTTATATTACGAGCAGTACTTC